The clone carrying this T cell receptor beta chain was counted ten times or more. Sample time point: patch test 1, 2 weeks after DPC sensitization. As to treatment: therapeutic diphenylcyclopropenone sensitization with weekly scalp DPC. This specimen comes from a study of human T cells and chemical hapten exposure. TCRdb called the RACE reads again in MiXCR, with one record for every CDR3 protein. The sample records 370,000 or so distinct CDR3 sequences, about 4.8% being singletons. The material was whole blood, obtained in connection with sensitization to the hapten diphenylcyclopropenone (DPC). This TCR was sampled from a woman aged 45-60 years with alopecia areata. Some clones in this sample may be carry-over from other donors' samples.

The CDR3 region has the DNA TGTGCCAGCAGTCTCCCCCCCAATGAGCAGTTCTTC. Protein sequence: CASSLPPNEQFF. The rearrangement joins TRBV12-3 or TRBV12-4 to TRBJ2-1; no clear D. The CDR3 runs to 12 residues. V gave up 5 bases and J gave up 6 bases, with 8 bases separating them.